A selection of T cell receptor beta chains follows, all from one sample in a study of blood T cell repertoires in COVID-19. Measured with immunoSEQ multiplex PCR; TCRdb has only the in-frame clones, and not every one. The table records about 200,000 clones, approximately 85% of them present only once. The sequenced material came from PBMCs or T cells enriched from blood (not recorded which). The receptors here all came from a man aged 40-50 years with acute COVID-19. Each CDR3 is given with its conserved first and last residue. The D gene is left open where the match is weak. Expanded clones are given a class, and other clones once, few, many or no size at all.

abundance: -; d_gene: -; v_gene: TRBV6-2/TRBV6-3; j_gene: TRBJ1-5; CDR3nt: TGTGCCAGCAGCCCCGGGTCGTATAGCAATCAGCCCCAGCATTTT; CDR3aa: CASSPGSYSNQPQHF
abundance: -; d_gene: -; v_gene: TRBV28; j_gene: TRBJ1-4; CDR3nt: TGTGCCAGCATACAGTACGAAAAACTGTTTTTT; CDR3aa: CASIQYEKLFF
abundance: -; d_gene: -; v_gene: TRBV7-9; j_gene: TRBJ1-2; CDR3nt: TGTGCCAGCAGCTCCCCCCTGTCCCCCCTCTATGGCTACACCTTC; CDR3aa: CASSSPLSPLYGYTF
abundance: -; d_gene: TRBD1; v_gene: TRBV20-1; j_gene: TRBJ2-7; CDR3nt: TGCAGTGCTGGGACAGTCTACGAGCAGTACTTC; CDR3aa: CSAGTVYEQYF
abundance: -; d_gene: -; v_gene: TRBV6-5; j_gene: TRBJ1-2; CDR3nt: TGTGCCAGCAAGTTCAGAGGGAACTATGGCTACACCTTC; CDR3aa: CASKFRGNYGYTF
abundance: -; d_gene: TRBD2; v_gene: TRBV9; j_gene: TRBJ2-5; CDR3nt: TGTGCCAGCAGCGAACAGACTAGCGGGAGTTTTCTAACGGAGACCCAGTACTTC; CDR3aa: CASSEQTSGSFLTETQYF
abundance: -; d_gene: -; v_gene: TRBV18; j_gene: TRBJ1-2; CDR3nt: TGTGCCAGCTCACGAAGCGGCTTGATGGATGGCTACACCTTC; CDR3aa: CASSRSGLMDGYTF
abundance: -; d_gene: -; v_gene: TRBV6-5; j_gene: TRBJ2-6; CDR3nt: TGTGCCAGCAGTTCCAACAGGGAACCTGGGGCCAACGTCCTGACTTTC; CDR3aa: CASSSNREPGANVLTF
abundance: few; d_gene: TRBD2; v_gene: TRBV27; j_gene: TRBJ2-7; CDR3nt: TGTGCCAGCCGTAGGGAGGGTAACTACGAGCAGTACTTC; CDR3aa: CASRREGNYEQYF
abundance: -; d_gene: TRBD1; v_gene: TRBV5-4; j_gene: TRBJ2-7; CDR3nt: TGTGCCAGCAGCTTAAGACAGGGGATGGTTACGAGCTCCTACGAGCAGTACTTC; CDR3aa: CASSLRQGMVTSSYEQYF